This passage covers 12 T cell receptor beta chains from one sample sequenced in a study of cytomegalovirus exposure and HLA in healthy donors. The PCR contained 60 Vbeta and 13 Jbeta primers. Only in-frame clones appear in the TCRdb table, and some are missing; sequencing was by immunoSEQ multiplex PCR. The sample records 100,000 or so clones, roughly three quarters being singletons. The specimen sequenced was PBMCs. Source of these receptors: a man aged 25-45 years in good health and CMV-seronegative.

The rearrangement uses TRBV5-1 and TRBJ2-7, with D possibly TRBD1 on 7 matching bases. This CDR3 region has 14 residues. Germline V gives CDR1 SGHRS, CDR2 YFSETQ. Trimming left V 4 bases short and J 3 bases short, with 14 bases between. The CDR3 reads CASSVRQGGYEQYF. CDR3 bases: TGCGCCAGCAGCGTTCGACAGGGAGGCTACGAGCAGTACTTC. Full variable domain (remainder filled in from reference TRBV5-1 and TRBJ2-7): KAGVTQTPRYLIKTRGQQVTLSCSPISGHRSVSWYQQTPGQGLQFLFEYFSETQRNKGNFPGRFSGRQFSNSRSEMNVSTLELGDSALYLCASSVRQGGYEQYFGPGTRLTVT.

The rearrangement joins TRBV13 to TRBJ2-7; perhaps TRBD2 as D (8 bases). The CDR3 contains 18 residues. Trimming removed 4 bases at V and 5 bases at J, with 27 bases between. In germline, CDR1 is PRHDT, CDR2 FYEKMQ (reference sequence). The CDR3: CASSYRGGPGQTLNEQYF. The CDR3 DNA follows: TGTGCCAGCAGCTACCGGGGGGGTCCGGGACAGACACTTAACGAGCAGTACTTC.

The chain is built from TRBV6-6 and TRBJ2-2; unclear D gene. The CDR3 totals 15 residues. V gave up 6 bases and J gave up 3 bases, with 14 bases separating them. Germline V gene sequence: CDR1 MNHNY, CDR2 SVGAGI (reference sequence). DNA of the CDR3: TGTGCCAGCAGATTTACTTCGATCGACACCGGGGAGCTGTTTTTT. This encodes CASRFTSIDTGELFF.

This chain uses TRBV4-1 with TRBJ2-1; 11 bases match TRBD2. Germline-derived CDR1 and CDR2 are MGHRA and YSYEKL. The trim removed 6 bases at V and 0 bases at J, leaving 7 bases unmatched. The CDR3 length is 17 residues. The CDR3 DNA reads TGCGCCAGCAGGGACGGCACTAGCGGGAGCTCCTACAATGAGCAGTTCTTC. Its protein is CASRDGTSGSSYNEQFF.

This clone was detected once. The rearrangement uses TRBV4-3 and TRBJ2-7, with 7 bases that match TRBD1. Trimming at V came to 4 bases and at J to 2 bases, leaving 5 bases not matched to a gene. The CDR3 runs 14 residues. Germline CDR1 LGHNA, CDR2 YSLEER. CDR3 amino acids: CASSRWGQTYEQYF. In DNA, the CDR3 is TGCGCCAGCAGCCGCTGGGGACAGACCTACGAGCAGTACTTC.

In its sample, this clone was seen a few times. The chain recombines TRBV30 with TRBJ1-1; D ambiguous. Germline CDR1 GTSNPN, CDR2 SVGIG (reference sequence). The CDR3 is 13 amino acids. V was pared by 2 bases and J by 0 bases, with 7 bases between. The CDR3 bases are TGTGCCTGGAGTCTAGACCTGAACACTGAAGCTTTCTTT. Protein sequence: CAWSLDLNTEAFF.

The J gene is TRBJ2-1, the V gene TRBV5-1, with D perhaps TRBD2 (5 bases). Germline V gives CDR1 SGHRS, CDR2 YFSETQ. V was clipped by 2 bases and J by 7 bases, with 10 bases between them. This CDR3 region has 13 residues. The CDR3 sequence: CASSFGGRNEQFF. DNA for the CDR3: TGCGCCAGCAGCTTTGGCGGGCGAAATGAGCAGTTCTTC.

The rearrangement joins TRBV6-5 to TRBJ2-1, with D possibly matching TRBD1 (5 bases). CDR3 size: 13 residues. Between the trimmed V and J ends, which lost 5 bases and 7 bases, there was a span of 12 bases. Germline lookup yields CDR1 MNHEY and CDR2 SVGAGI. This chain's CDR3 is CASSRTPRNEQFF. As DNA, the CDR3 is TGTGCCAGCAGTCGGACACCCAGGAATGAGCAGTTCTTC.

The chain is built from TRBV4-3 and TRBJ2-7; the D is unclear. Germline CDR1 LGHNA, CDR2 YSLEER. V shed 2 bases and J shed 2 bases, with 13 bases lying between them. The CDR3 loop spans 15 amino acids. DNA for the CDR3: TGCGCCAGCAGCCAAAACTTCGGTCCTACCTACGAGCAGTACTTC. It encodes CASSQNFGPTYEQYF.

V usage is TRBV7-2 and J usage is TRBJ2-1, with 11 bases aligning to TRBD2. The CDR3 length is 16 residues. J was trimmed by 8 bases and V by 5 bases; bases with no gene match: 11. Germline CDR1 SGHTA, CDR2 FQGNSA. The CDR3 spells CASSTRTSGPRDEQFF. In DNA, the CDR3 is TGTGCCAGCAGCACCCGGACTAGCGGGCCGCGGGATGAGCAGTTCTTC. Looking up the rest from reference TRBV7-2 and TRBJ2-1 gives the full variable domain: GAGVSQSPSNKVTEKGKDVELRCDPISGHTALYWYRQSLGQGLEFLIYFQGNSAPDKSGLPSDRFSAERTGGSVSTLTIQRTQQEDSAVYLCASSTRTSGPRDEQFFGPGTRLTVL.

Here the CDR3 DNA reads TGCGCCAGCAGCCAGAACAGGGTCACAGATACGCAGTATTTT. Translated: CASSQNRVTDTQYF. The chain employs TRBV5-1 and TRBJ2-3; a possible D gene is TRBD1 (6 bases). This CDR3 spans 14 amino acids. V was shortened by 4 bases and J by 2 bases, with 11 bases between the two germline ends. The germline gives CDR1 SGHRS, CDR2 YFSETQ.

V usage is TRBV7-9 and J usage is TRBJ2-5; 10 bases are a match to TRBD1. With V trimmed by 4 bases and J by 4 bases, 9 bases remained unmatched. CDR1 is SEHNR and CDR2 is FQNEAQ in the germline V gene (reference sequence). This CDR3 comprises 16 residues. The CDR3 region is CASSSRDRGRAETQYF. The DNA of the CDR3 is TGTGCCAGCAGCTCCCGGGACAGGGGAAGGGCAGAGACCCAGTACTTC.